A selection of T cell receptor beta chains follows, all from one sample in a study of monozygotic twins with cystic fibrosis. Profiled with immunoSEQ multiplex PCR; TCRdb holds only in-frame clones, not every one. The table shows roughly 13,000 clones, with 85% to 95% occurring only once. Sequencing input: blood. The receptors were gathered from a girl aged 2-10 years with cystic fibrosis. The CDR3 runs from the conserved cysteine through the conserved F or W. D genes are given only for firm matches. Clone size, where shown, is once, few, many, or a class for clones that have expanded.

D gene: .
clone size: .
V gene: TRBV27
J gene: TRBJ2-3
CDR3 protein: CASSLIRGADTQYF
CDR3 DNA: TGTGCCAGCAGTTTAATTCGTGGGGCAGATACGCAGTATTTT

D gene: .
clone size: once
V gene: TRBV18
J gene: TRBJ2-7
CDR3 protein: CASSPSSYEQYF
CDR3 DNA: TGTGCCAGCTCACCGAGCTCCTACGAGCAGTACTTC

D gene: .
clone size: .
V gene: TRBV14
J gene: TRBJ1-2
CDR3 protein: CASSQDLESGYTF
CDR3 DNA: TGTGCCAGCAGCCAAGATCTCGAGAGTGGCTACACCTTC

D gene: .
clone size: .
V gene: TRBV18
J gene: TRBJ1-1
CDR3 protein: CASSHKQVFTEAFF
CDR3 DNA: TGTGCCAGCTCACACAAACAAGTTTTCACTGAAGCTTTCTTT

D gene: .
clone size: once
V gene: TRBV5-1
J gene: TRBJ1-3
CDR3 protein: CASSLAFSGSGNTIYF
CDR3 DNA: TGCGCCAGCAGCTTGGCGTTTAGCGGTTCGGGAAACACCATATATTTT

D gene: TRBD1
clone size: .
V gene: TRBV19
J gene: TRBJ1-1
CDR3 protein: CASSAHRTGGRTEAFF
CDR3 DNA: TGTGCCAGTAGTGCTCACCGGACAGGGGGAAGGACTGAAGCTTTCTTT

D gene: .
clone size: .
V gene: TRBV4-1
J gene: TRBJ1-2
CDR3 protein: CASSQGSRGDDGYTF
CDR3 DNA: TGCGCCAGCAGCCAAGGATCGAGGGGGGACGATGGCTACACCTTC

D gene: .
clone size: .
V gene: TRBV28
J gene: TRBJ1-1
CDR3 protein: CASGRGEAFF
CDR3 DNA: TGTGCCAGCGGACGGGGCGAAGCTTTCTTT

D gene: .
clone size: .
V gene: TRBV2
J gene: TRBJ2-2
CDR3 protein: CASSEALRTGVNTGELFF
CDR3 DNA: TGTGCCAGCAGTGAAGCTCTCCGAACGGGGGTAAATACCGGGGAGCTGTTTTTT

D gene: TRBD2
clone size: .
V gene: TRBV7-2
J gene: TRBJ2-5
CDR3 protein: CASSLWEGQGTQYF
CDR3 DNA: TGTGCCAGCAGCTTATGGGAGGGCCAGGGGACCCAGTACTTC

D gene: .
clone size: .
V gene: TRBV5-6
J gene: TRBJ1-5
CDR3 protein: CASSWGASNQPQHF
CDR3 DNA: TGTGCCAGCAGCTGGGGGGCAAGCAATCAGCCCCAGCATTTT

D gene: TRBD1
clone size: .
V gene: TRBV25-1
J gene: TRBJ2-5
CDR3 protein: CASAQGAYEQYF
CDR3 DNA: TGTGCCAGTGCCCAGGGGGCGTATGAGCAGTACTTC

D gene: .
clone size: .
V gene: TRBV5-1
J gene: TRBJ1-3
CDR3 protein: CASSPGPRGNTIYF
CDR3 DNA: TGCGCCAGCAGCCCGGGGCCGAGAGGAAACACCATATATTTT

D gene: TRBD2
clone size: .
V gene: TRBV5-4
J gene: TRBJ2-1
CDR3 protein: CASSEGGAGGYNEQFF
CDR3 DNA: TGTGCCAGCAGCGAGGGTGGAGCGGGAGGGTACAATGAGCAGTTCTTC

D gene: TRBD1
clone size: .
V gene: TRBV7-3
J gene: TRBJ1-1
CDR3 protein: CASSRDRAGEAFF
CDR3 DNA: TGTGCCAGCAGCAGGGACAGGGCGGGTGAAGCTTTCTTT

D gene: .
clone size: .
V gene: TRBV27
J gene: TRBJ2-7
CDR3 protein: CASSLFAGYEQYF
CDR3 DNA: TGTGCCAGCAGTTTATTTGCAGGGTACGAGCAGTACTTC

D gene: TRBD1
clone size: .
V gene: TRBV5-8
J gene: TRBJ1-5
CDR3 protein: CASSLGVGQATQPQHF
CDR3 DNA: TGTGCCAGCAGCTTGGGTGTGGGACAGGCGACTCAGCCCCAGCATTTT

D gene: .
clone size: .
V gene: TRBV27
J gene: TRBJ2-6
CDR3 protein: CASRGSSGANVLTF
CDR3 DNA: TGTGCCAGCAGAGGGAGCTCTGGGGCCAACGTCCTGACTTTC

D gene: .
clone size: .
V gene: TRBV6-5
J gene: TRBJ1-1
CDR3 protein: CASSYMETPNTEAFF
CDR3 DNA: TGTGCCAGCAGTTACATGGAAACCCCGAACACTGAAGCTTTCTTT

D gene: TRBD1
clone size: .
V gene: TRBV28
J gene: TRBJ2-7
CDR3 protein: CASSGAHTGGYEQYF
CDR3 DNA: TGTGCCAGCAGTGGGGCCCACACAGGGGGCTACGAGCAGTACTTC

D gene: .
clone size: .
V gene: TRBV5-5
J gene: TRBJ1-1
CDR3 protein: CASSLAGEGTEAFF
CDR3 DNA: TGTGCCAGCAGCTTAGCGGGAGAGGGGACTGAAGCTTTCTTT

D gene: TRBD1
clone size: .
V gene: TRBV5-1
J gene: TRBJ1-2
CDR3 protein: CASSLTGQGHANYGYTF
CDR3 DNA: TGCGCCAGCAGCTTGACGGGACAGGGACACGCTAACTATGGCTACACCTTC

D gene: TRBD1
clone size: .
V gene: TRBV7-8
J gene: TRBJ2-5
CDR3 protein: CASSWPGQGQWGRQETQYF
CDR3 DNA: TGTGCCAGCAGCTGGCCGGGACAGGGACAATGGGGGAGGCAAGAGACCCAGTACTTC

D gene: .
clone size: .
V gene: TRBV6-1
J gene: TRBJ1-3
CDR3 protein: CASIAGNTIYF
CDR3 DNA: TGTGCCAGCATTGCGGGAAACACCATATATTTT

D gene: .
clone size: .
V gene: TRBV19
J gene: TRBJ2-3
CDR3 protein: CASSIRDTSTDTQYF
CDR3 DNA: TGTGCCAGTAGTATTCGGGACACGAGCACAGATACGCAGTATTTT

D gene: .
clone size: once
V gene: TRBV30
J gene: TRBJ1-3
CDR3 protein: CAWSVGSSGNTIYF
CDR3 DNA: TGTGCCTGGAGTGTAGGCAGCTCTGGAAACACCATATATTTT

D gene: TRBD1
clone size: .
V gene: TRBV28
J gene: TRBJ2-7
CDR3 protein: CASSLHTPGQGQSYEQYF
CDR3 DNA: TGTGCCAGCAGTTTACACACCCCGGGACAGGGGCAGTCCTACGAGCAGTACTTC

D gene: .
clone size: .
V gene: TRBV30
J gene: TRBJ1-2
CDR3 protein: CAWSRGDYGYTF
CDR3 DNA: TGTGCCTGGAGTAGAGGGGACTATGGCTACACCTTC

D gene: .
clone size: .
V gene: TRBV11-2
J gene: TRBJ2-6
CDR3 protein: CASSFRVSSSGANVLTF
CDR3 DNA: TGTGCCAGCAGCTTCAGGGTTTCCAGCTCTGGGGCCAACGTCCTGACTTTC